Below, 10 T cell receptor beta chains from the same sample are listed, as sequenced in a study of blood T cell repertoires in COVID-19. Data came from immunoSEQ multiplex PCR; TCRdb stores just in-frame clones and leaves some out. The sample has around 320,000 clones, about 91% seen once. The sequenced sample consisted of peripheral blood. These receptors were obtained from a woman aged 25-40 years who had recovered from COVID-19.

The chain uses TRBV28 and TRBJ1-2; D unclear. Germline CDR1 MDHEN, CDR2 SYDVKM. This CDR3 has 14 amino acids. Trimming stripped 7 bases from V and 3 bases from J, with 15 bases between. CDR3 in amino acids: CASIPPGFDYGYTF. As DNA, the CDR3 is TGTGCCAGCATCCCTCCGGGGTTCGACTATGGCTACACCTTC.

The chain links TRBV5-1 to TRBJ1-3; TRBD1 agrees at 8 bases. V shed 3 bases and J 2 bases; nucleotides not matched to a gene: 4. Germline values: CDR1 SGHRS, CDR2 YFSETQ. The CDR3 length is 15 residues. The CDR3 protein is CASSSLDRAGNTIYF. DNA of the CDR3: TGCGCCAGCAGCTCCTTGGACAGGGCTGGAAACACCATATATTTT.

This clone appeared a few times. CDR3 in DNA: TGTGCCACCAGTGACCCCGGGAGGGGTTCTGGAAACACCATATATTTT. Its protein is CATSDPGRGSGNTIYF. This chain uses TRBV24-1 with TRBJ1-3; the D gene is possibly TRBD1 (5 bases). V was clipped by 4 bases and J by 1 base, with 13 bases between them. This CDR3 comprises 16 residues. The germline V gene has CDR1 KGHDR and CDR2 SFDVKD.

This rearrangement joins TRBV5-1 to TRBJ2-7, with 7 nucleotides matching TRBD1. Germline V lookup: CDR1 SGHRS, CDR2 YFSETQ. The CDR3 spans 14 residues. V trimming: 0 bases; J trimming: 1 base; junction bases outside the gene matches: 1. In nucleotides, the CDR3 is TGCGCCAGCAGCTTGGGACAGGGTTCCTACGAGCAGTACTTC. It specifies CASSLGQGSYEQYF.

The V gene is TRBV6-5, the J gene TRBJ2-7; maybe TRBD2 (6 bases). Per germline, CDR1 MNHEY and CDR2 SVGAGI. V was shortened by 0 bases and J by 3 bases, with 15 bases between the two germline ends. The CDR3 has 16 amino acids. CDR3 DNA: TGTGCCAGCAGTTACTCGAGCGCGGGGCCCATCTACGAGCAGTACTTC. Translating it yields CASSYSSAGPIYEQYF.

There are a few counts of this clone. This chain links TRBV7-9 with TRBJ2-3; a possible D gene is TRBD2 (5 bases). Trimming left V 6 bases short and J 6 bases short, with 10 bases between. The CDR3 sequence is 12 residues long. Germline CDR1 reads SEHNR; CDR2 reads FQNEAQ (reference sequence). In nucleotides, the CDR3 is TGTGCCAGCAGTCCTAGCTGGGATACGCAGTATTTT. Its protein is CASSPSWDTQYF.

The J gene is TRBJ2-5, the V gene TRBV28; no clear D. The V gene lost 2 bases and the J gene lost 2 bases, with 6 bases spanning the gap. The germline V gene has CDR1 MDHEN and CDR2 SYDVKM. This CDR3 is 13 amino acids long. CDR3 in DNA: TGTGCCAGCAGTTTAGAGGTACAAGAGACCCAGTACTTC. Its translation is CASSLEVQETQYF.

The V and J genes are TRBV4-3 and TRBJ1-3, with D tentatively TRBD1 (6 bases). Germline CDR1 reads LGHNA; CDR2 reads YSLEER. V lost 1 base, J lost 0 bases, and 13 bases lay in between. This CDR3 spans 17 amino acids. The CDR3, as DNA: TGCGCCAGCAGCCAAGTCACGGACAGTCTCTCTGGAAACACCATATATTTT. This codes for CASSQVTDSLSGNTIYF.

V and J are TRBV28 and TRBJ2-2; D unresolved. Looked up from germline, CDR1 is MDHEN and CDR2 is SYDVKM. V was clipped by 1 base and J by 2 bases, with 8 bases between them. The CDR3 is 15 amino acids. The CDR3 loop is CASSLYYFNTGELFF. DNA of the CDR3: TGTGCCAGCAGTTTATACTACTTTAACACCGGGGAGCTGTTTTTT.

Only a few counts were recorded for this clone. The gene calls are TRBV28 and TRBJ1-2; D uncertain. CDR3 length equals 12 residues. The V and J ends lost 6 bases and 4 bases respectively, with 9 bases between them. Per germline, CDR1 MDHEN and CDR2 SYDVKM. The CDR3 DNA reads TGTGCCAGCAGCCTCGACATCTATGGCTACACCTTC. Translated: CASSLDIYGYTF.